The rows below give T cell receptor beta chains drawn from one sample of a study of T cell responses to AZD1222 COVID-19 vaccine. Data came from immunoSEQ multiplex PCR; TCRdb stores just in-frame clones and leaves some out. The sample lists some 170,000 clones, just over 90% occurring once. The sequencing used peripheral blood, collected 28 days after the second AZD1222 dose. These receptors were taken from an adult who received the AZD1222 COVID-19 vaccine. Each CDR3 is given with its conserved first and last residue. A D gene is named only where the DNA matches it firmly. The size entry is marked missing in some rows and otherwise reads once, few, many or a size class.

d_call: TRBD1
clone_size: -
v_call: TRBV7-2
j_call: TRBJ1-1
cdr3_nt: TGTGCCAGCAGCTTCCAGGGGGGGAACACTGAAGCTTTCTTT
cdr3_aa: CASSFQGGNTEAFF

d_call: TRBD1
clone_size: -
v_call: TRBV11-2
j_call: TRBJ1-5
cdr3_nt: TGTGCCAGCAGCCCAGGACAGGGGCCGAATCAGCCCCAGCATTTT
cdr3_aa: CASSPGQGPNQPQHF

d_call: -
clone_size: -
v_call: TRBV20-1
j_call: TRBJ2-1
cdr3_nt: TGCAGTGCTAGTCGTCTCCCCAATGAGCAGTTCTTC
cdr3_aa: CSASRLPNEQFF

d_call: -
clone_size: -
v_call: TRBV3-1/TRBV3-2
j_call: TRBJ1-3
cdr3_nt: TGTGCCAGCAGCCAAGTCATGGGAAACACCATATATTTT
cdr3_aa: CASSQVMGNTIYF

d_call: -
clone_size: -
v_call: TRBV6-1
j_call: TRBJ2-6
cdr3_nt: TGTGCCAGCAGTGCGTTGGAATCTGGGGCCAACGTCCTGACTTTC
cdr3_aa: CASSALESGANVLTF

d_call: TRBD1
clone_size: -
v_call: TRBV18
j_call: TRBJ1-3
cdr3_nt: TGTGCCAGCTCACGGGACAGAGGAAACACCATATATTTT
cdr3_aa: CASSRDRGNTIYF

d_call: -
clone_size: -
v_call: TRBV7-9
j_call: TRBJ1-2
cdr3_nt: TGTGCCAGCACCCTGTGGGGGGGGCCTGGTAACTATGGCTACACCTTC
cdr3_aa: CASTLWGGPGNYGYTF

d_call: -
clone_size: -
v_call: TRBV6-2/TRBV6-3
j_call: TRBJ1-2
cdr3_nt: TGTGCCAGCAGCCCGGGACGGAACTATGGCTACACCTTC
cdr3_aa: CASSPGRNYGYTF

d_call: -
clone_size: -
v_call: TRBV6-5
j_call: TRBJ2-4
cdr3_nt: TGTGCCAGCAGTACCATAATAGCCAAAAACATTCAGTACTTC
cdr3_aa: CASSTIIAKNIQYF

d_call: -
clone_size: -
v_call: TRBV7-9
j_call: TRBJ1-2
cdr3_nt: TGTGCCAGCAGCCCTACAGGGCCTGGGGGCTACACCTTC
cdr3_aa: CASSPTGPGGYTF

d_call: -
clone_size: -
v_call: TRBV3-1/TRBV3-2
j_call: TRBJ2-5
cdr3_nt: TGTGCCAGCAACTCTGGGGCTGGAGGGGAAGAGACCCAGTACTTC
cdr3_aa: CASNSGAGGEETQYF

d_call: -
clone_size: -
v_call: TRBV14
j_call: TRBJ1-1
cdr3_nt: TGTGCCAGCAGCTGGGGTATGAACACTGAAGCTTTCTTT
cdr3_aa: CASSWGMNTEAFF

d_call: -
clone_size: -
v_call: TRBV4-1
j_call: TRBJ1-5
cdr3_nt: TGCGCCAGCAGCCTTGACCCCCCGGGCAGGGACAGCAATCAGCCCCAGCATTTT
cdr3_aa: CASSLDPPGRDSNQPQHF

d_call: -
clone_size: -
v_call: TRBV4-1
j_call: TRBJ2-4
cdr3_nt: TGCGCCAGCAGCCAAGTTGGGGGGCTAGCCAAAAACATTCAGTACTTC
cdr3_aa: CASSQVGGLAKNIQYF

d_call: -
clone_size: -
v_call: TRBV6-5
j_call: TRBJ2-5
cdr3_nt: TGTGCCAGCAGTTGGTCAGATAGAGAGACCCAGTACTTC
cdr3_aa: CASSWSDRETQYF

d_call: -
clone_size: -
v_call: TRBV5-1
j_call: TRBJ1-3
cdr3_nt: TGCGCCAGCAGCTTGGGACAGTCCTCTGGAAACACCATATATTTT
cdr3_aa: CASSLGQSSGNTIYF

d_call: -
clone_size: once
v_call: TRBV27
j_call: TRBJ1-2
cdr3_nt: TGTGCCAGCAGCCCCCGGGGGAGAAACTATGGCTACACCTTC
cdr3_aa: CASSPRGRNYGYTF

d_call: -
clone_size: -
v_call: TRBV6-5
j_call: TRBJ1-3
cdr3_nt: TGTGCCAGCAGCCTCGATTACCGCTCTGGAAACACCATATATTTT
cdr3_aa: CASSLDYRSGNTIYF

d_call: -
clone_size: -
v_call: TRBV6-5
j_call: TRBJ2-2
cdr3_nt: TGTGCCAGCAGTTACTCGGCCCTGAACACCGGGGAGCTGTTTTTT
cdr3_aa: CASSYSALNTGELFF

d_call: -
clone_size: -
v_call: TRBV12-3/TRBV12-4
j_call: TRBJ1-2
cdr3_nt: TGTGCCAGCAGTCCGAACAGGGAGCATGGCTACACCTTC
cdr3_aa: CASSPNREHGYTF

d_call: -
clone_size: -
v_call: TRBV7-6
j_call: TRBJ2-2
cdr3_nt: TGTGCCAGCAGCTTTACAGGGCCCACCGGGGAGCTGTTTTTT
cdr3_aa: CASSFTGPTGELFF

d_call: -
clone_size: -
v_call: TRBV14
j_call: TRBJ2-7
cdr3_nt: TGTGCCAGCAGCCATAGGAGGGCTGGCTGGGGGTCCTACGAGCAGTACTTC
cdr3_aa: CASSHRRAGWGSYEQYF

d_call: -
clone_size: -
v_call: TRBV10-3
j_call: TRBJ1-5
cdr3_nt: TGTGCCATCAGTGATAGGGCTTCGAGCAATCAGCCCCAGCATTTT
cdr3_aa: CAISDRASSNQPQHF

d_call: -
clone_size: -
v_call: TRBV19
j_call: TRBJ1-3
cdr3_nt: TGTGCCAGTAGCTCGAGCTCTGGAAACACCATATATTTT
cdr3_aa: CASSSSSGNTIYF

d_call: -
clone_size: -
v_call: TRBV10-3
j_call: TRBJ2-7
cdr3_nt: TGTGCCATCAGTGCGACCGGGACCGCAACTTACGAGCAGTACTTC
cdr3_aa: CAISATGTATYEQYF

d_call: -
clone_size: -
v_call: TRBV9
j_call: TRBJ2-7
cdr3_nt: TGTGCCAGCAGCGTAGCTGTCGGGATCGCCTACGAGCAGTACTTC
cdr3_aa: CASSVAVGIAYEQYF